These T cell receptor beta chains were read from a single sample in a study of cytomegalovirus exposure and HLA in healthy donors. The protocol was immunoSEQ multiplex PCR, while the TCRdb copy is restricted to in-frame clones and leaves out a portion. The sample includes under 95,000 clones, approximately 7.7% of them seen just once. The sequenced material came from PBMCs. Receptors were obtained from a man between 50 and 59 years old in good health and CMV-seronegative. Each CDR3 is given with its conserved first and last residue. A D gene is named only where the DNA matches it firmly. Where a row states a size, it is once, few, many or the class of an expanded clone; other rows omit it.

J gene,V gene,D gene,clone size,CDR3 DNA,CDR3 protein
TRBJ2-5,TRBV2,TRBD2,few,TGTGCCAGCAGAGACTGGACTAGCGGGCAAGAGACCCAGTACTTC,CASRDWTSGQETQYF
TRBJ1-1,TRBV5-6,.,.,TGTGCCAGCAGCCCCCCCGTCGGGGAGGGGACTGAAGCTTTCTTT,CASSPPVGEGTEAFF
TRBJ2-1,TRBV18,TRBD2,few,TGTGCCAGCTCACCACAAGTGCTAGCGGGTTACAATGAGCAGTTCTTC,CASSPQVLAGYNEQFF
TRBJ2-7,TRBV10-1,.,.,TGCGCCAGCAGTGAAAAGAAAGCGGGCTCCTACGAGCAGTACTTC,CASSEKKAGSYEQYF
TRBJ2-7,TRBV27,TRBD2,.,TGTGCCAGCAGTTTATTAGCGGGAGTGGGGGAGCAGTACTTC,CASSLLAGVGEQYF
TRBJ2-3,TRBV5-4,.,few,TGTGCCAGCAGCTTGGTAAGCCGGGGCACAGATACGCAGTATTTT,CASSLVSRGTDTQYF
TRBJ1-2,TRBV18,TRBD1,.,TGTGCCAGCTCACTAGTTACCGGACAGGGTGAGCCTACCAGACACTATGGCTACACCTTC,CASSLVTGQGEPTRHYGYTF
TRBJ1-1,TRBV6-5,TRBD1,few,TGTGCCAGCTCTGACAGGGGGAGACGCGCTTTCTTT,CASSDRGRRAFF
TRBJ2-1,TRBV28,.,.,TGTGCCAGCAGTTTAGCCCAGAACAATGAGCAGTTCTTC,CASSLAQNNEQFF
TRBJ2-1,TRBV5-4,.,.,TGTGCCAGCAGCTTGCCTAGGGAGAGCTCCTACAATGAGCAGTTCTTC,CASSLPRESSYNEQFF
TRBJ2-1,TRBV6-1,TRBD1,.,TGTGCCAGCAGTGGCGGACAGGGGGGCGACAATGAGCAGTTCTTC,CASSGGQGGDNEQFF
TRBJ2-2,TRBV2,.,few,TGTGCGACAAGAAGTGACAGCAACACCGGGGAGCTGTTTTTT,CATRSDSNTGELFF
TRBJ2-6,TRBV7-2,.,once,TGTGCCAGCAGCTTAGTGGGCAGGCCTACTGGGGCCAACGTCCTGACTTTC,CASSLVGRPTGANVLTF
TRBJ2-5,TRBV7-3,.,.,TGTGCCAGCAGCTTAGGGGGACTTGGGGAGACCCAGTACTTC,CASSLGGLGETQYF
TRBJ2-1,TRBV2,TRBD1,few,TGTGCCGGTGCAGGGACAGGGGAGGACAATGAGCAGTTCTTC,CAGAGTGEDNEQFF
TRBJ2-3,TRBV9,TRBD1,.,TGTGCCAGCAGCTTCACAGGGGAGTCTACAGATACGCAGTATTTT,CASSFTGESTDTQYF
TRBJ1-2,TRBV6-6,TRBD1,few,TGTGCCAGCAGTTACGGGACAGGGGGAGGCTACACCTTC,CASSYGTGGGYTF
TRBJ2-3,TRBV19,.,once,TGTGCCAGTAGTATTGGCAGGGCGGGCACAGATACGCAGTATTTT,CASSIGRAGTDTQYF
TRBJ2-7,TRBV6-5,TRBD1,few,TGTGCCAGCAGTTACTTAGGGGACAGGGCCCTCTACGAGCAGTACTTC,CASSYLGDRALYEQYF
TRBJ2-3,TRBV6-1,.,.,TGTGCCAGCAGCCTGGAGGATGGAAGCACAGATACGCAGTATTTT,CASSLEDGSTDTQYF
TRBJ2-1,TRBV4-2,TRBD2,.,TGTGCCAGCAGCCAAGGATCGACTAGCGGGGCCAATGAGCAGTTCTTC,CASSQGSTSGANEQFF
TRBJ1-6,TRBV5-5,.,.,TGTGCCAGCAGCTTCCGACAGAGCTCCTATAATTCACCCCTCCACTTT,CASSFRQSSYNSPLHF
TRBJ2-5,TRBV5-1,TRBD2,.,TGCGCCAGCAGCTTGGATAGCGGGAGATTAGAGACCCAGTACTTC,CASSLDSGRLETQYF
TRBJ2-3,TRBV18,.,.,TGTGCCAGCTCACCACCTCTTAGCACAGATACGCAGTATTTT,CASSPPLSTDTQYF
TRBJ2-5,TRBV30,TRBD2,few,TGTGCCTGGAGTTTCGGACTAGTAGAGACCCAGTACTTC,CAWSFGLVETQYF
TRBJ2-1,TRBV19,TRBD2,.,TGTGCCAGTAGTACGGGGACTAGCGGGAGGAATGAGCAGTTCTTC,CASSTGTSGRNEQFF